This T cell receptor beta chain was identified during a study of siplizumab effects on memory and regulatory T cells. Study-level results: Proliferating siplizumab-cultured Tregs lacked confirmed suppressive function. Sequences below about 10^-5 frequency were poorly captured. As a result, only a minor fraction of alloreactive clones mapped to unstimulated subsets.

Clones were sequenced by immunoSEQ multiplex PCR, and TCRdb holds only the in-frame ones, with some missing. The sample consists of about 100,000 clones, less than 95% of them appearing once. As to this clone: Its antigen remains unidentified.

The CDR3 totals 12 residues. V was pared by 1 base and J by 5 bases, with 6 bases between. CDR1 SGHRS and CDR2 YFSETQ come from the germline V gene. The clonotype originates from a human donor in good health. Source material: Tregs sorted from blood. The J gene is TRBJ2-5, the V gene TRBV5-1; D uncertain. This CDR3 reads CASSLRSETQYF. The CDR3 nucleotides are TGCGCCAGCAGCTTGAGGTCGGAGACCCAGTACTTC.